The clone carrying this T cell receptor (beta chain) occurred a few times. Its antigen is undetermined. V was trimmed by 6 bases and J by 3 bases, leaving 14 bases between them. In germline, CDR1 is MNHEY, CDR2 SVGAGI. The CDR3 is 15 amino acids. Healthy people donating bone marrow made up the donors. The sample comes from a study of cytomegalovirus exposure and HLA in healthy donors. Study-level points and caveats: Published work reported that the classifier diagnosed cytomegalovirus status with high specificity and sensitivity.

The study ran its PCR with 60 Vbeta and 13 Jbeta primers. This table comes from immunoSEQ multiplex PCR, and its TCRdb copy is limited to in-frame clones, with some not included. This table holds 40,000 to 55,000 clones, 72% found once. The TCR comes from a woman aged 50 to 65 in good health and CMV-seronegative. The chain joins TRBV6-5 to TRBJ2-2, with a possible D match to TRBD1 (6 bases). Sequencing was performed on PBMCs. CDR3 DNA sequence: TGTGCCAGCAGCCCCCGGGACACCTACACCGGGGAGCTGTTTTTT. Translated, it gives CASSPRDTYTGELFF.